These T cell receptor beta chains were read from a single sample in a study of cytomegalovirus exposure and HLA in healthy donors. TCRdb keeps only in-frame clones here, not all; method: immunoSEQ multiplex PCR. The sample has roughly 120,000 clones. Specimen: PBMCs. The origin of the receptors is a man younger than 45 in good health and CMV-seronegative. The CDR3 runs from the conserved cysteine through the conserved F or W. D genes are given only for firm matches.

j_gene | d_gene | v_gene | CDR3nt | CDR3aa
TRBJ2-1 | TRBD2 | TRBV25-1 | TGTGCCAGCAGTGAATATGCAACTAGCGGAAACAATGAGCAGTTCTTC | CASSEYATSGNNEQFF
TRBJ2-1 | NA | TRBV5-1 | TGCGCCAGCAGCTTCGCGGGGTCCTACAATGAGCAGTTCTTC | CASSFAGSYNEQFF
TRBJ2-3 | TRBD2 | TRBV7-9 | TGTGCCAGCAGCTTAGGACCGGGGAGGGCCGGGGACACAGATACGCAGTATTTT | CASSLGPGRAGDTDTQYF
TRBJ2-7 | TRBD1 | TRBV5-4 | TGTGCCAGCAGCGTTGACAGGGAAGGGTCGGACTACGAGCAGTACTTC | CASSVDREGSDYEQYF
TRBJ2-7 | TRBD2 | TRBV7-2 | TGTGCCAGCAGCCAGACCTTGGACAGCGGGAGGGCCGGAGAGCAGTACTTC | CASSQTLDSGRAGEQYF
TRBJ1-2 | TRBD1 | TRBV9 | TGTGCCAGCAGCGTAGATGCGAGACAGGGGGCCCGAGGCTACACCTTC | CASSVDARQGARGYTF
TRBJ2-3 | NA | TRBV7-3 | TGTGCCAGCAGCTGGGTCGGCGGTACTAGCACAGATACGCAGTATTTT | CASSWVGGTSTDTQYF
TRBJ1-1 | NA | TRBV6-6 | TGTGCCAGCAGGGGGGCCGCGAACACTGAAGCTTTCTTT | CASRGAANTEAFF
TRBJ2-7 | TRBD2 | TRBV28 | TGTGCCAGCCACATCGGGAGCGGGAGGGCCTACGAGCAGTACTTC | CASHIGSGRAYEQYF
TRBJ2-5 | NA | TRBV6-6 | TGTGCCAGCAGTTACTCTCGGGCCTTAGGCGGGGAGACCCAGTACTTC | CASSYSRALGGETQYF
TRBJ2-7 | TRBD2 | TRBV6-1 | TGTGCCAGCACCAAGGGACTAGCGAGGGACGAGCAGTACTTC | CASTKGLARDEQYF
TRBJ2-2 | NA | TRBV7-9 | TGTGCCACCCCGGGGGACGGGGAGCTGTTTTTT | CATPGDGELFF
TRBJ2-2 | TRBD2 | TRBV4-2 | TGTGCCAGCAGCCAACAAGGACTAGCGGAGAACACCGGGGAGCTGTTTTTT | CASSQQGLAENTGELFF
TRBJ1-4 | NA | TRBV2 | TGTGCCAGCAAAAGAGGACTTGCAACTAATGAAAAACTGTTTTTT | CASKRGLATNEKLFF
TRBJ2-5 | TRBD1 | TRBV15 | TGTGCCACCAGCAGAGCCGGGACAGGGTTATTGGAGACCCAGTACTTC | CATSRAGTGLLETQYF
TRBJ1-4 | TRBD1 | TRBV5-1 | TGCGCCAGCAGAGAGGACCCCGGGACAGGGTATGAAAAACTGTTTTTT | CASREDPGTGYEKLFF
TRBJ2-7 | TRBD2 | TRBV7-3 | TGTGCCAGCAGCTTACTAGCGGGGCCCTCCTACGAGCAGTACTTC | CASSLLAGPSYEQYF
TRBJ2-7 | TRBD2 | TRBV5-1 | TGCGCCAGCAGCTTTGACGGGGGGTACGAGCAGTACTTC | CASSFDGGYEQYF
TRBJ2-7 | NA | TRBV7-8 | TGTGCCAGCAGCTTAGGCTGGGGCGGGAACGAGCAGTACTTC | CASSLGWGGNEQYF
TRBJ1-4 | NA | TRBV27 | TGTGCCAGCGGAAAGATCAGGAATGAAAAACTGTTTTTT | CASGKIRNEKLFF
TRBJ2-7 | NA | TRBV7-2 | TGTGCCAGCAGCCTCGGGAACTATGGGGACGAGCAGTACTTC | CASSLGNYGDEQYF
TRBJ2-2 | NA | TRBV10-3 | TGTGCCATCAGTGAAGGTGGGAGTAAGACTGGGGAGCTGTTTTTT | CAISEGGSKTGELFF
TRBJ2-7 | NA | TRBV5-1 | TGCGCCAGCAGCTTGACCAAAGGGGTCCACGAGCAGTACTTC | CASSLTKGVHEQYF
TRBJ2-3 | NA | TRBV7-9 | TGTGCCAGCAGTAACTCTGTGGAGGATGCGGAAGATACGCAGTATTTT | CASSNSVEDAEDTQYF
TRBJ2-7 | TRBD2 | TRBV6-1 | TGTGCCAGCAGTGCCGGGACTAGCGGGAGGGCCGACGAGCAGTACTTC | CASSAGTSGRADEQYF
TRBJ1-1 | NA | TRBV7-8 | TGTGCCAGCAGCTTGGGGTGGGGAGGCCCTCTGAACACTGAAGCTTTCTTT | CASSLGWGGPLNTEAFF
TRBJ1-6 | TRBD1 | TRBV5-1 | TGCGCCAGCAGCTCGACAGGGGATAATTCACCCCTCCACTTT | CASSSTGDNSPLHF
TRBJ1-2 | NA | TRBV5-4 | TGTGCCAGCAAGCAGAGGTGGGGGGTGGTGGACTATGGCTACACCTTC | CASKQRWGVVDYGYTF
TRBJ2-5 | NA | TRBV5-4 | TGTGCCAGCAGCTCCTCAAACGGAGAGACCCAGTACTTC | CASSSSNGETQYF
TRBJ1-1 | TRBD1 | TRBV7-8 | TGTGCCAGCAGCTTAGCGGGACAGGGAATGAACACTGAAGCTTTCTTT | CASSLAGQGMNTEAFF
TRBJ2-3 | TRBD2 | TRBV11-2 | TGTGCCAGCAGGCATTTCGGGACTAGCATCCAGCCGCAGTATTTT | CASRHFGTSIQPQYF
TRBJ2-5 | NA | TRBV5-1 | TGCGCCAGCAGCTTGGTCCCCAGGGGGGAAGAGACCCAGTACTTC | CASSLVPRGEETQYF
TRBJ2-3 | TRBD2 | TRBV7-9 | TGTGCCAGCAGCTTAGGGCGGGAGGCAGATACGCAGTATTTT | CASSLGREADTQYF
TRBJ2-7 | TRBD1 | TRBV28 | TGTGCCAGCAGTTTGAGCGACAGGGCTACCTACGAGCAGTACTTC | CASSLSDRATYEQYF
TRBJ2-5 | TRBD1 | TRBV7-9 | TGTGCCAGCAGCTCCGCCTGGACAGGGGAAGAGACCCAGTACTTC | CASSSAWTGEETQYF
TRBJ1-1 | TRBD1 | TRBV18 | TGTGCCAGCTCGCCCCGGGGACAGAAACTGAACACTGAAGCTTTCTTT | CASSPRGQKLNTEAFF
TRBJ1-1 | NA | TRBV10-2 | TGCGCCTCTTCGGGGGGCGGGAGGACTGAAGCTTTCTTT | CASSGGGRTEAFF
TRBJ1-2 | NA | TRBV4-2 | TGTGCCAGCAGCCAAGTTATGGACAGCCTACTCTATAAATATGGCTACACCTTC | CASSQVMDSLLYKYGYTF
TRBJ1-2 | TRBD1 | TRBV30 | TGTGCCTGGGCGGGACAGAGGGGTTTCGGTGGCTACACCTTC | CAWAGQRGFGGYTF
TRBJ2-2 | TRBD2 | TRBV5-4 | TGTGCCAGCAGCTCCGTAGCGGGAGGGCCTACCGGGGAGCTGTTTTTT | CASSSVAGGPTGELFF
TRBJ2-3 | TRBD2 | TRBV18 | TGTGCCAGCTCACCTTTGACTAGCGGGAGTGGCCCAGATACGCAGTATTTT | CASSPLTSGSGPDTQYF
TRBJ2-7 | TRBD1 | TRBV5-1 | TGCGCCAGCAGCTCTACCGGACCAGGGGGCTACGAGCAGTACTTC | CASSSTGPGGYEQYF